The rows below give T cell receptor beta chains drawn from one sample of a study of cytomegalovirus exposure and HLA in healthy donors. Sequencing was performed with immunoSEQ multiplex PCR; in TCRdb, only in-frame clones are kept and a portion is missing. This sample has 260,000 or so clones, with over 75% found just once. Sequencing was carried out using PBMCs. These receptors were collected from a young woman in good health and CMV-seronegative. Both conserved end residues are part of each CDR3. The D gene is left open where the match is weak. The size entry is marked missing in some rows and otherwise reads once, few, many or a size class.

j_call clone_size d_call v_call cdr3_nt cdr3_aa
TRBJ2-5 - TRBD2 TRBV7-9 TGTGCCAGCAGCCTAACGGGGGGTTGGGAGACCCAGTACTTC CASSLTGGWETQYF
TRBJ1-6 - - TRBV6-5 TGTGCCAGCAGTCAATACAGGGATTCACCCCTCCACTTT CASSQYRDSPLHF
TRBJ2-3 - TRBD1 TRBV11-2 TGTGCCAGCAGCCAATTAGGACAGGGTTTGACAGATACGCAGTATTTT CASSQLGQGLTDTQYF
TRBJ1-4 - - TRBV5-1 TGCGCCAGCAGCTTGGGGGCTGGAGGGTCGAGTGAAAAACTGTTTTTT CASSLGAGGSSEKLFF
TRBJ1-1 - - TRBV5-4 TGTGCCAGCAGTTCGGACGGGATGATGAACACTGAAGCTTTCTTT CASSSDGMMNTEAFF
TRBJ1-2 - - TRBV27 TGTGCCAGCAGTTTCTCTCTCGGGTCAGGAGGGGGCTACACCTTC CASSFSLGSGGGYTF
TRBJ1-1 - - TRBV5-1 TGCGCCAGCAGACTGGTACAGGCGGGGGACACTGAAGCTTTCTTT CASRLVQAGDTEAFF
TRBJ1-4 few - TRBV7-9 TGTGCCAGCAGCCATAGCTTTAATGAAAAACTGTTTTTT CASSHSFNEKLFF
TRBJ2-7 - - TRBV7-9 TGTGCCAGCAGCTCTGGCCGTGGTCGGGACTCTAACGAGCAGTACTTC CASSSGRGRDSNEQYF
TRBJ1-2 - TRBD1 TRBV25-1 TGTGCCAGCAGTCGAGGGCAGGGGGTCTATTTTGGCTACACCTTC CASSRGQGVYFGYTF
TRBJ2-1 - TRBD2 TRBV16 TGTGCCAGCAGCCCCCCTAGCGGGAGGGCCCGGAACAATGAGCAGTTCTTC CASSPPSGRARNNEQFF
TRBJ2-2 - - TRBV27 TGTGCCAGCAGTTTATCGAGAAGCGGGGAGCTGTTTTTT CASSLSRSGELFF
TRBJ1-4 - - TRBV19 TGTGCCAGTCAGTCACAACATGAAAAACTGTTTTTT CASQSQHEKLFF
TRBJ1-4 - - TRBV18 TGTGCCAGCTCACCTCAATTTGCAACTAATGAAAAACTGTTTTTT CASSPQFATNEKLFF
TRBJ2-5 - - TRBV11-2 TGTGCCAGCAGCTTAGAGACTCGAGGGCCCCAGTACTTC CASSLETRGPQYF
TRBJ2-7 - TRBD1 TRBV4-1 TGCGCCAGCAGCCTATTACCAATGGACAGGGGCTACGAGCAGTACTTC CASSLLPMDRGYEQYF
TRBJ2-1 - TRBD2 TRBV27 TGTGCCAGCCGCCCGGGACTAACCAATGAGCAGTTCTTC CASRPGLTNEQFF
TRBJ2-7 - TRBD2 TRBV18 TGTGCCAGCTCCAAGGGACTACCAGAATACGAGCAGTACTTC CASSKGLPEYEQYF
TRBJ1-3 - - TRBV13 TGTGCCAGCAGCGTGACCGCCAGGGCTGGAAACACCATATATTTT CASSVTARAGNTIYF